This entry features one T cell receptor beta chain sequence. Clones were read by immunoSEQ multiplex PCR, and TCRdb kept only the in-frame ones, dropping some. This table has hundreds of thousands of clones, approximately 97% appearing once. The data were taken from a study of shared clonotypes between healthy human individuals. Naive-designated CD8 cells lacked CD45RO, were positively enriched for CCR7, and omitted terminally differentiated effector memory CD45RA+ cells. CDR3 length: 15 amino acids. Per germline, CDR1 SGHTA and CDR2 FQGNSA. Trimming stripped 1 base from V and 0 bases from J, with 10 bases between.

Sequenced sample: naive CD8+ T cells sorted from blood. This clonotype was sampled from a man between 25 and 39 years old in good health. This chain joins TRBV7-2 and TRBJ2-7; no clear D. The CDR3 is CASSLVSISSYEQYF. In DNA, the CDR3 is TGTGCCAGCAGCTTAGTATCTATTAGCTCCTACGAGCAGTACTTC.